This T cell receptor beta chain was found in a study of shared clonotypes between healthy human individuals. The table came from immunoSEQ multiplex PCR; TCRdb's copy has only in-frame clones and leaves some out. The data hold 500,000 to 700,000 clones, with around 96% observed a single time. As defined, naive CD8 cells were CD45RO-negative and positively selected for CCR7, with terminally differentiated effector memory CD45RA+ cells excluded. Every donor was a Caucasian adult from Nashville, Tennessee. Sequenced material: naive CD8+ T cells sorted from blood. This clonotype originated in a woman under 40 in good health.

CDR3 sequence (DNA): TGTGCCACCGCAGCGGGAGCCCACCTCTACGAGCAGTACTTC. This sequence encodes CATAAGAHLYEQYF. This chain joins TRBV19 and TRBJ2-7; TRBD2 matches at 8 bases. Germline V gives CDR1 LNHDA, CDR2 SQIVND (reference sequence). This CDR3 is 14 amino acids long. V was clipped by 10 bases and J by 3 bases; unmatched bases: 11.